This note documents a single TCR beta chain sequence. Germline V gene lookup returns CDR1 MNHNS and CDR2 SASEGT. V gave up 4 bases and J gave up 4 bases; unmatched junction bases: 4. This CDR3 has 15 residues. Measured with immunoSEQ multiplex PCR; TCRdb has only the in-frame clones, and not every one. The sample gives some 67,000 clones, about 94% of which show up once; roughly 1% is in the top ten. The data were taken from a study of cytomegalovirus exposure and HLA in healthy donors. This chain links TRBV6-1 with TRBJ2-5; 12 positions agree with TRBD2. The specimen was PBMCs. The clonotype originates from a woman aged 18-29 years in good health and CMV-seronegative. CDR3 sequence (DNA): TGTGCCAGCAGTGGACTAGCGGGAGCTTTAGAGACCCAGTACTTC. Its translation: CASSGLAGALETQYF.